The clone carrying this TCR beta chain was detected a few times. Unique molecular identifiers tagged the TCRbeta library. TCRdb processed the PCR reads anew with MiXCR; each CDR3 protein has one entry. This sample has about 350,000 distinct CDR3 sequences; about 14% occur once, and the top ten carry 4% to 5.5%. Trimming cost V 2 bases and J 1 base; bases outside gene matches: 0. The germline V gene encodes CDR1 MNHEY and CDR2 SVGEGT. The CDR3 runs to 14 residues. This specimen comes from a study of T-cell reconstitution after alpha-beta-depleted transplantation in children. The receptor comes from a human donor who donated a stem cell graft to a child with Fanconi anemia. The source was PBMCs, collected from the stem cell graft. This chain connects TRBV6-2 or TRBV6-3 to TRBJ2-3; 7 bases agree with TRBD1. This CDR3 reads CASSYRGRTDTQYF. The CDR3 DNA reads as TGTGCCAGCAGTTACAGGGGGCGCACAGATACGCAGTATTTT.